A single sample is the source of the 25 T cell receptor beta chains below, sequenced in a study of Ad26.COV2.S vaccination and SARS-CoV-2 variants. Assay: immunoSEQ multiplex PCR; the TCRdb copy retains only in-frame clones and omits some. The data hold over 400,000 clones, with about 92% observed a single time. Treatment reported: roughly 19 received Ad26.COV2.S at low or high dose, single or two shots; five or six received placebo; per-sample allocation not given. All samples were drawn on day 63, counting from the first vaccine or placebo injection. The sample in question was peripheral blood, obtained in a trial of Ad26.COV2.S vaccine versus placebo. These receptor sequences come from a person between 18 and 65 years old who received the Ad26.COV2.S COVID-19 vaccine or a placebo.

The chain is built from TRBV5-1 and TRBJ2-3; D unresolved. This CDR3 has 15 residues. Deletions cut 0 bases from V and 3 bases from J, with 11 bases between. In germline, CDR1 is SGHRS, CDR2 YFSETQ. The CDR3 is CASSLADPETDTQYF. In DNA form, the CDR3 reads TGCGCCAGCAGCTTGGCCGACCCGGAGACAGATACGCAGTATTTT.

This clone occurred a few times. The J gene is TRBJ2-7, the V gene TRBV6-2 or TRBV6-3; TRBD2 agrees at 7 bases. CDR3 size: 14 residues. V dropped 5 bases and J dropped 2; count of bases not matched to a gene: 6. Germline CDR1 MNHEY, CDR2 SVGEGT. The CDR3 bases are TGTGCCAGCAGTCGGTCCGGGACTACCTACGAGCAGTACTTC. This gives the protein CASSRSGTTYEQYF.

This chain joins TRBV29-1 and TRBJ2-2; 7 nucleotides agree with TRBD1. CDR3 size: 13 residues. Germline lookup yields CDR1 SQVTM and CDR2 ANQGSEA. Germline trimming cut 4 bases from V and 1 base from J; bases unmatched to any gene: 0. The CDR3 DNA is TGCAGCGTTGGGACAGGGAACACCGGGGAGCTGTTTTTT. Residues: CSVGTGNTGELFF.

V gene TRBV9 combines with J gene TRBJ2-5; D perhaps matches TRBD2 (5 bases). V lost 4 bases, J lost 4 bases, and 14 bases lay in between. The germline CDR1 and CDR2 sequences are SGDLS and YYNGEE. This CDR3 has 14 amino acids. CDR3: CASSPRGSAETQYF. CDR3 coding DNA: TGTGCCAGCAGCCCTCGGGGTAGCGCAGAGACCCAGTACTTC.

The chain is built from TRBV27 and TRBJ2-6; tentatively, D is TRBD1 (6 bases). The CDR3 totals 18 residues. V lost 1 base, J lost 0 bases, and 13 bases lay in between. Germline CDR1 is MNHEY and CDR2 is SMNVEV (reference sequence). The CDR3 here is CASSLWAGQSSGANVLTF. The CDR3 region has the DNA TGTGCCAGCAGTTTATGGGCTGGACAGTCCTCTGGGGCCAACGTCCTGACTTTC.

In its sample, this clone was seen once. V gene TRBV28 combines with J gene TRBJ2-1; TRBD2 agrees at 9 bases. The CDR3 consists of 15 residues. V was pared by 6 bases and J by 2 bases, with 5 bases of the junction left unmatched. In germline, CDR1 is MDHEN, CDR2 SYDVKM. CDR3: CASSRAGGPYNEQFF. The CDR3 DNA follows: TGTGCCAGCAGCCGAGCGGGAGGACCCTACAATGAGCAGTTCTTC.

This clone was observed a few times. This chain links TRBV7-8 with TRBJ2-5; D unresolved. V gave up 4 bases and J gave up 2 bases, with 2 bases separating them. The CDR3 runs 11 residues. In germline, CDR1 is SGHVS, CDR2 FQNEAQ. The CDR3: CASSSQETQYF. CDR3 nucleotides: TGTGCCAGCAGCTCTCAAGAGACCCAGTACTTC.

The chain combines TRBV6-1 with TRBJ1-5; tentatively, D is TRBD1 (5 bases). V lost 2 bases and J lost 4, with 15 bases in between. In germline, CDR1 is MNHNS, CDR2 SASEGT. This CDR3 contains 16 residues. CDR3 region: CASSEYGGDGNQPQHF. The CDR3 DNA sequence: TGTGCCAGCAGTGAATATGGTGGGGACGGTAATCAGCCCCAGCATTTT.

This rearrangement joins TRBV5-3 to TRBJ1-3, with TRBD1 matching over 7 bases. TRBV5-3 is known as an ORF, though its function is uncertain. Losses at the gene ends were 4 bases for V and 0 bases for J; bases not matched to a gene: 10. This CDR3 has 17 residues. The CDR3: CARSQGGYESSGNTIYF. For the CDR3, the DNA is TGTGCCAGAAGCCAGGGGGGGTATGAAAGCTCTGGAAACACCATATATTTT.

The chain carries TRBV29-1 and TRBJ2-2; 7 bases fit TRBD2. Germline V lookup: CDR1 SQVTM, CDR2 ANQGSEA. The V segment lost 0 bases and the J segment 1 base; nucleotides outside the gene matches: 8. This CDR3 is built from 17 residues. CDR3 DNA sequence: TGCAGCGTTGAAGATTGGAGGCTAGCGGAGAACACCGGGGAGCTGTTTTTT. Its protein product is CSVEDWRLAENTGELFF.

The chain is built from TRBV20-1 and TRBJ2-1; maybe TRBD2 (5 bases). The germline V gene encodes CDR1 DFQATT and CDR2 SNEGSKA (reference sequence). The CDR3 length is 14 residues. With 4 bases removed from V and 3 bases from J, the gap between germline ends came to 13 bases. CDR3 amino acids: CSANEGERYNEQFF. The DNA for the CDR3 is TGCAGTGCTAATGAGGGAGAGCGCTACAATGAGCAGTTCTTC.

V and J are TRBV2 and TRBJ2-2, with TRBD2 matching over 8 bases. Losses at the gene ends were 8 bases for V and 4 bases for J; bases not matched to a gene: 6. Germline CDR1 is SNHLY and CDR2 is FYNNEI. This CDR3 region has 14 residues. CDR3 sequence: CASRGGRGTGELFF. The CDR3 DNA reads TGTGCCAGCCGCGGGGGGCGAGGCACCGGGGAGCTGTTTTTT.

This chain connects TRBV10-1 to TRBJ2-7; D call uncertain. The CDR3 length is 16 residues. V was trimmed by 6 bases and J by 5 bases, leaving 23 bases between them. Germline V gene sequence: CDR1 WNHNN, CDR2 SYGVQD (reference sequence). CDR3 DNA sequence: TGCGCCAGCAGGAATGCGATTGGGTTAGGGCTTAACGAGCAGTACTTC. It codes for CASRNAIGLGLNEQYF.

The V gene is TRBV4-1, the J gene TRBJ2-7; D not certain. Between the trimmed V and J ends, which lost 0 bases and 4 bases, there was a span of 13 bases. Germline assignment: CDR1 MGHRA and CDR2 YSYEKL. The CDR3 extends over 15 amino acids. Here the CDR3 DNA reads TGCGCCAGCAGCCAAGAACAATCCTCCTTGTACGAGCAGTACTTC. This encodes CASSQEQSSLYEQYF.

This clone was observed a handful of times. V is TRBV6-5 and J is TRBJ2-1; a possible D gene is TRBD1 (6 bases). Germline V gene sequence: CDR1 MNHEY, CDR2 SVGAGI. Trimming shortened V by 8 bases and J by 9 bases, and 17 bases separated the two germline ends. The CDR3 runs 13 residues. In nucleotides, the CDR3 is TGTGCCAGCCAGCACAGGGAAGAGGGTGAGCAGTTCTTC. This sequence encodes CASQHREEGEQFF.

The chain combines TRBV5-4 with TRBJ2-2, with 8 bases fitting TRBD2. Germline CDR1 reads SGHNT; CDR2 reads YYREEE (reference sequence). CDR3 length: 17 residues. Trimming at V came to 3 bases and at J to 6 bases, leaving 13 bases not matched to a gene. This CDR3 is CASSSSLGAGEPGELFF. The CDR3 DNA sequence: TGTGCCAGCAGCTCCAGTCTGGGAGCGGGAGAGCCCGGGGAGCTGTTTTTT.

This clone was picked up a small number of times. The V and J genes are TRBV7-8 and TRBJ2-7, with a weak D call TRBD1 (6 bases). Between the trimmed V and J ends, which lost 1 base and 0 bases, there was a span of 16 bases. This CDR3 region has 17 residues. Germline values: CDR1 SGHVS, CDR2 FQNEAQ. In DNA form, the CDR3 reads TGTGCCAGCAGCTTAGTTGTGAGGACAGTTAGCTCCTACGAGCAGTACTTC. This sequence encodes CASSLVVRTVSSYEQYF.

This chain joins TRBV7-9 and TRBJ2-1; D gene ambiguous. The length of the CDR3 is 13 residues. The germline V gene encodes CDR1 SEHNR and CDR2 FQNEAQ (reference sequence). Between the trimmed V and J ends, which lost 3 bases and 6 bases, there was a span of 9 bases. In DNA, the CDR3 is TGTGCCAGCAGCTTTTTGGGCTCCAATGAGCAGTTCTTC. It is translated as CASSFLGSNEQFF.

V is TRBV5-6 and J is TRBJ2-3; D is ambiguous. The germline V gene encodes CDR1 SGHDT and CDR2 YYEEEE. Trimming stripped 7 bases from V and 4 bases from J, with 16 bases between. The CDR3 has 14 residues. The CDR3 bases are TGTGCCAGCGCCCTTCCGGCTAGGGCAGATACGCAGTATTTT. Translation: CASALPARADTQYF.

V and J are TRBV5-5 and TRBJ1-5, with D perhaps matching TRBD1 (6 bases). The CDR3 loop spans 15 amino acids. Germline values: CDR1 SGHKS, CDR2 YYEKEE (reference sequence). V dropped 0 bases and J dropped 6 bases, with 13 bases sitting between them. DNA of the CDR3: TGTGCCAGCAGCTTGGGACCAGGGGAAGGTCAGCCCCAGCATTTT. It encodes CASSLGPGEGQPQHF.

This clone was seen a handful of times. The rearrangement links TRBV6-1 to TRBJ1-6; 11 nucleotides line up with TRBD1. V was pared by 2 bases and J by 8 bases, with 2 bases of the junction left unmatched. The CDR3 runs 15 residues. Germline-derived CDR1 and CDR2 are MNHNS and SASEGT. The CDR3 nucleotides read TGTGCCAGCAGTGAATGGGGACAGGGGGATTCACCCCTCCACTTT. This sequence encodes CASSEWGQGDSPLHF.

J is TRBJ1-2 and V is TRBV27, with TRBD1 identical over 11 bases. This CDR3 is 17 amino acids long. Germline V gene lookup returns CDR1 MNHEY and CDR2 SMNVEV (reference sequence). After removal of 6 bases from V and 8 bases from J, the junction contained 17 bases not matched to a gene. The CDR3 DNA reads as TGTGCCAGCAGCCCAACCCCGGGACAGGGGGGGTCCGGCGGCTACACCTTC. This translates into CASSPTPGQGGSGGYTF.

V usage is TRBV6-5 and J usage is TRBJ1-6, with D maybe TRBD1 (6 bases). The CDR3 consists of 15 residues. The germline gives CDR1 MNHEY, CDR2 SVGAGI. V was shortened by 10 bases and J by 3 bases, with 16 bases between the two germline ends. The CDR3 protein is CATRGHAVYNSPLHF. CDR3 coding DNA: TGTGCCACCCGGGGGCATGCGGTCTATAATTCACCCCTCCACTTT.

On this clone itself: Since a much larger clone is just one base distant, this may be a read error. This sample also contains other DNA sequences that code for the same CDR3. This chain links TRBV6-2 or TRBV6-3 with TRBJ2-7, with 11 positions matching TRBD2. Trimming took 2 bases from V and 4 from J; bases not matched to a gene: 1. Germline CDR1 is MNHEY and CDR2 is SVGEGT. The CDR3 extends over 14 amino acids. CDR3: CASSYGTSGYEQYF. The CDR3 DNA reads as TGTGCCAGCAGTTACGGGACTAGCGGTTACGAGCAGTACTTC.

This clone was seen a single time. The J gene is TRBJ1-2, the V gene TRBV5-1, with 11 bases lining up with TRBD1. CDR1 SGHRS and CDR2 YFSETQ come from the germline V gene. V gave up 3 bases and J gave up 7 bases; unmatched junction bases: 8. This CDR3 comprises 15 residues. The CDR3 spells CASSSGTGGQGGYTF. Here the CDR3 DNA reads TGCGCCAGCAGCTCAGGGACAGGGGGACAGGGTGGCTACACCTTC.